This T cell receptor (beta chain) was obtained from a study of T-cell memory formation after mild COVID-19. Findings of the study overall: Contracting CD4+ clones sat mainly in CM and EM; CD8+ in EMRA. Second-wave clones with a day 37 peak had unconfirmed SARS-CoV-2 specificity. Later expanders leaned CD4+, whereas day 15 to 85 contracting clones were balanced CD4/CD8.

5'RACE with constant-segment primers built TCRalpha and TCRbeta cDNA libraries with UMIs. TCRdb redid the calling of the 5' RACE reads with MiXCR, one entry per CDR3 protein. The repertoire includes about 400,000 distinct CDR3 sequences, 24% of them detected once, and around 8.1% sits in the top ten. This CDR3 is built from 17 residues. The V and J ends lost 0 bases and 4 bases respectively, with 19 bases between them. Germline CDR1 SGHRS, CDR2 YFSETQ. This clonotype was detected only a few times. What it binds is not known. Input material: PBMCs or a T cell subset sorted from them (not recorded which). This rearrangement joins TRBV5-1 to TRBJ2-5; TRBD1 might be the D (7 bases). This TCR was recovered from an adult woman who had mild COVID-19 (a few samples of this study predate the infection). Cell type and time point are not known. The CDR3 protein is CASSLVGQLTAGETQYF. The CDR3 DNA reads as TGCGCCAGCAGCTTGGTGGGACAGCTAACAGCGGGAGAGACCCAGTACTTC.